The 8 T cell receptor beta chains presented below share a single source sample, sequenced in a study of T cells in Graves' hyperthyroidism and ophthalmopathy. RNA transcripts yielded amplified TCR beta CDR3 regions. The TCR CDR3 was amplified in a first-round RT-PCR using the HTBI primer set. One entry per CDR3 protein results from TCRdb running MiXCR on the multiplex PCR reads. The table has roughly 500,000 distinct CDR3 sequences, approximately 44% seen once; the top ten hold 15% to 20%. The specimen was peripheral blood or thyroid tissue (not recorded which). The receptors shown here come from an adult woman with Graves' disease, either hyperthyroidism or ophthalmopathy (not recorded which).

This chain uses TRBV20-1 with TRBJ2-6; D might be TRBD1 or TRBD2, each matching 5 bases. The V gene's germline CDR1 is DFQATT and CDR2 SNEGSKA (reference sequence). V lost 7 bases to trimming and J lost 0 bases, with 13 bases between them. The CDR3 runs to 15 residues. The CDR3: CSEFGTYSGANVLTF. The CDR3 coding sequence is TGCAGTGAATTTGGGACCTACTCTGGGGCCAACGTCCTGACTTTC.

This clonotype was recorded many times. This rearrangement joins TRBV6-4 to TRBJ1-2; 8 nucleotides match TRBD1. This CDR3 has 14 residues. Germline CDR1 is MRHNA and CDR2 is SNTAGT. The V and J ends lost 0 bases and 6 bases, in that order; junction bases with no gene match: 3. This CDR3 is CASSDSATGDGYTF. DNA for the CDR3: TGTGCCAGCAGTGACTCGGCGACAGGGGATGGCTACACCTTC.

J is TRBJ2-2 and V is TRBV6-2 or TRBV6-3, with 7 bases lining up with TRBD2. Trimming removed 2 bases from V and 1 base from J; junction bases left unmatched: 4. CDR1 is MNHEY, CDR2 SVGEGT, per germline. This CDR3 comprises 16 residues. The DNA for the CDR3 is TGTGCCAGCAGTTACGCCCGCGGGGGGAACACCGGGGAGCTGTTTTTT. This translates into CASSYARGGNTGELFF.

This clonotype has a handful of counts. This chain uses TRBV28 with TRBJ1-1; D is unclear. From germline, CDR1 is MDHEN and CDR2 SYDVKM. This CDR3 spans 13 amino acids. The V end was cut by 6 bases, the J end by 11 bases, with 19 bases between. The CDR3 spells CASSQEYGQLAFF. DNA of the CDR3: TGTGCCAGCAGCCAGGAGTATGGGCAGTTGGCTTTCTTT.

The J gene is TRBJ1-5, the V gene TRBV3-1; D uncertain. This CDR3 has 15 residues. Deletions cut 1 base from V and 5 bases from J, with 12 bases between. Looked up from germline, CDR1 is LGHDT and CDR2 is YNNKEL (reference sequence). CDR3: CASSQGLLLDQPQHF. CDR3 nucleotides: TGTGCCAGCAGCCAAGGATTACTTTTAGATCAGCCCCAGCATTTT.

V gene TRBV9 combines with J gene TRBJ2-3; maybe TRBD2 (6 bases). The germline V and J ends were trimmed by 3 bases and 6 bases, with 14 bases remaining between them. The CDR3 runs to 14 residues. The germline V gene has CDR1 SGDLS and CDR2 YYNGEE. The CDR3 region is CASSARTMGDTQYF. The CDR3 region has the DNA TGTGCCAGCAGCGCCCGGACTATGGGGGATACGCAGTATTTT.

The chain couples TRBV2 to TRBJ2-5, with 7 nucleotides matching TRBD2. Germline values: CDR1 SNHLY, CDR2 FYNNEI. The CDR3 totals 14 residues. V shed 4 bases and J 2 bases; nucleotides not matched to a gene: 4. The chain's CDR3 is CASSVISGQETQYF. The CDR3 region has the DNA TGTGCCAGCAGTGTGATTAGCGGGCAAGAGACCCAGTACTTC.

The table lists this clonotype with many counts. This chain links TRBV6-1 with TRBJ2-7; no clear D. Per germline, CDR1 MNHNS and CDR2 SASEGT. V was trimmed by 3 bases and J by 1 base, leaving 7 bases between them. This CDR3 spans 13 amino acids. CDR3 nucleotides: TGTGCCAGCAGTGATAGCCCGTCCTACGAGCAGTACTTC. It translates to CASSDSPSYEQYF.